These T cell receptor beta chains were read from a single sample in a study of identical twins. TCRdb processed the 5' RACE reads anew with MiXCR; each CDR3 protein has one entry. The sample lists 1.5 million or so distinct CDR3 sequences, roughly 35% occurring once. Source material: cord blood. These receptors were collected from a newborn girl in good health. Both conserved end residues are part of each CDR3. Fields, in order: CDR3 DNA, CDR3 protein, J gene, V gene, clone size, D gene. The D gene is left open where the match is weak. Rows give clone size only sometimes, using once, few, many, or a class for an expanded clone.

CDR3nt: TGCAGTGCTCCCACAGGGGTCTCTAATGAAAAACTGTTTTTT; CDR3aa: CSAPTGVSNEKLFF; j_gene: TRBJ1-4; v_gene: TRBV20-1; abundance: few; d_gene: TRBD1
CDR3nt: TGTGCCAGCAGCTCTCGAACCCCGGGACAGCCGAATGAAAAACTGTTTTTT; CDR3aa: CASSSRTPGQPNEKLFF; j_gene: TRBJ1-4; v_gene: TRBV6-5; abundance: few; d_gene: TRBD1
CDR3nt: TGTGCCAGCAGCGCGGGAAGCGGGGGGGCCGAGTACGAGCAGTACTTC; CDR3aa: CASSAGSGGAEYEQYF; j_gene: TRBJ2-7; v_gene: TRBV9; abundance: .; d_gene: TRBD2
CDR3nt: TGTGCCAGCAGCTTAGGGGACAGGGTTCGGAGTCAGCCCCAGCATTTT; CDR3aa: CASSLGDRVRSQPQHF; j_gene: TRBJ1-5; v_gene: TRBV7-2; abundance: once; d_gene: TRBD1
CDR3nt: TGTGCCAGCAGTTCCCCTAAAAGGGGGCTCAGCACAGATACGCAGTATTTT; CDR3aa: CASSSPKRGLSTDTQYF; j_gene: TRBJ2-3; v_gene: TRBV6-5; abundance: .; d_gene: TRBD1
CDR3nt: TGTGCCAGCAGCCCAACTATAGAGTTTGGCTCCTACAATGAGCAGTTCTTC; CDR3aa: CASSPTIEFGSYNEQFF; j_gene: TRBJ2-1; v_gene: TRBV5-6; abundance: .; d_gene: .
CDR3nt: TGTGCCAGCAGTTTAGAGGGGTTCTATCAGCCCCAGCATTTT; CDR3aa: CASSLEGFYQPQHF; j_gene: TRBJ1-5; v_gene: TRBV12-3/TRBV12-4; abundance: many; d_gene: .
CDR3nt: TGTGCCAGCAGCCTTACAGGGGGCGCTGATGGCTACACCTTC; CDR3aa: CASSLTGGADGYTF; j_gene: TRBJ1-2; v_gene: TRBV7-9; abundance: many; d_gene: TRBD1
CDR3nt: TGTGCCAGCAGTCCCACCGTGGCGGGCGACAATGAGCAGTTCTTC; CDR3aa: CASSPTVAGDNEQFF; j_gene: TRBJ2-1; v_gene: TRBV12-3/TRBV12-4; abundance: many; d_gene: .
CDR3nt: TGTGCCAGCAGTCTCGGACAGGGTCTTTTGAATCAGCCCCAGCATTTT; CDR3aa: CASSLGQGLLNQPQHF; j_gene: TRBJ1-5; v_gene: TRBV27; abundance: .; d_gene: TRBD1
CDR3nt: TGTGCCAGCAGCAAAAGGTGGACTAGCGGGGGCCAAGAGACCCAGTACTTC; CDR3aa: CASSKRWTSGGQETQYF; j_gene: TRBJ2-5; v_gene: TRBV21-1; abundance: .; d_gene: .
CDR3nt: TGCAGCGTTTCAGGGGTGGGGGGCACAGATACGCAGTATTTT; CDR3aa: CSVSGVGGTDTQYF; j_gene: TRBJ2-3; v_gene: TRBV29-1; abundance: .; d_gene: .
CDR3nt: TGCAGTGCCGCCCACACCGGGGAGCTGTTTTTT; CDR3aa: CSAAHTGELFF; j_gene: TRBJ2-2; v_gene: TRBV20-1; abundance: .; d_gene: .
CDR3nt: TGTGCCAGCAGTTTACCAGGGAGCTCCTACGAGCGGTACTTC; CDR3aa: CASSLPGSSYERYF; j_gene: TRBJ2-7; v_gene: TRBV12-3/TRBV12-4; abundance: .; d_gene: .
CDR3nt: TGCAGTGAGTCAGGGACTAGCACTTCGTTTGAGCAGTTCTTC; CDR3aa: CSESGTSTSFEQFF; j_gene: TRBJ2-1; v_gene: TRBV20-1; abundance: .; d_gene: TRBD2
CDR3nt: TGTGCCAGCAGCCAAGAGTGGTCTAGCGGTACCTACGAGCAGTACTTC; CDR3aa: CASSQEWSSGTYEQYF; j_gene: TRBJ2-7; v_gene: TRBV4-2; abundance: few; d_gene: TRBD2
CDR3nt: TGTGCCAGCAGTTTCTTTATTTACAATGAGCAGTTCTTC; CDR3aa: CASSFFIYNEQFF; j_gene: TRBJ2-1; v_gene: TRBV28; abundance: .; d_gene: .
CDR3nt: TGTGCCAACAGAAGGAGGGACATGAACACTGAAGCTTTCTTT; CDR3aa: CANRRRDMNTEAFF; j_gene: TRBJ1-1; v_gene: TRBV6-1; abundance: .; d_gene: .
CDR3nt: TGCAGTGCCCCGGGAAGGCTAGCGGACTACAATGAGCAGTTCTTC; CDR3aa: CSAPGRLADYNEQFF; j_gene: TRBJ2-1; v_gene: TRBV20-1; abundance: .; d_gene: TRBD2
CDR3nt: TGTGCCAGCAGCTGGGGAGGGTGGCCGATCACAGATACGCAGTATTTT; CDR3aa: CASSWGGWPITDTQYF; j_gene: TRBJ2-3; v_gene: TRBV11-2; abundance: few; d_gene: TRBD2
CDR3nt: TGCAGTGCTAGGGGTAGCGGGGGGGCAATTGAGCAGTTCTTC; CDR3aa: CSARGSGGAIEQFF; j_gene: TRBJ2-1; v_gene: TRBV20-1; abundance: few; d_gene: TRBD2
CDR3nt: TGCAGTGCGAGCCAGGGGAGGACTGAAGCTTTCTTT; CDR3aa: CSASQGRTEAFF; j_gene: TRBJ1-1; v_gene: TRBV20-1; abundance: .; d_gene: .
CDR3nt: TGTGCCAGCAGCTTAGGTGATTCAGGGCTTGGTGAGCAGTACTTC; CDR3aa: CASSLGDSGLGEQYF; j_gene: TRBJ2-5; v_gene: TRBV7-9; abundance: .; d_gene: .
CDR3nt: TGCAGTGCTTTCAAACAGGGGAAGAACACTGAAGCTTTCTTT; CDR3aa: CSAFKQGKNTEAFF; j_gene: TRBJ1-1; v_gene: TRBV20-1; abundance: few; d_gene: TRBD1
CDR3nt: TGTGCCAGCAGCCAAGTGCCTCTCTGGGCCAACTATGGCTACACCTTC; CDR3aa: CASSQVPLWANYGYTF; j_gene: TRBJ1-2; v_gene: TRBV4-2; abundance: .; d_gene: .
CDR3nt: TGTGCCAGCAGCCTGAAGGCTGAAGCTTTCTTT; CDR3aa: CASSLKAEAFF; j_gene: TRBJ1-1; v_gene: TRBV7-9; abundance: .; d_gene: .